Here is one T cell receptor (beta chain) with its context. The data originate from a study of shared clonotypes between healthy human individuals. Some clones are missing from TCRdb's copy, which holds only in-frame ones; the method was immunoSEQ multiplex PCR. The sample gives fewer than 1 million clones, around 96% of which show up once; around 0.21% is in the top ten. The trim removed 4 bases at V and 5 bases at J, leaving 10 bases unmatched. CDR3 length: 15 amino acids. From germline, CDR1 is SEHNR and CDR2 FQNEAQ (reference sequence). CD45RO negativity and positive selection for CCR7 defined naive CD8 cells, a population that excluded terminally differentiated effector memory CD45RA+ cells. All donors were healthy HIV-negative adults lacking recent acute infections or vaccinations. All participating donors were Caucasian adults from Nashville, Tennessee.

V gene TRBV7-9 combines with J gene TRBJ2-5, with 7 positions matching TRBD1. The TCR comes from a man younger than 40 in good health. Sample: naive CD8+ T cells sorted from blood. The CDR3 coding sequence is TGTGCCAGCAGCTCTAGACAGGGACGAGGGGAGACCCAGTACTTC. Amino acid sequence: CASSSRQGRGETQYF.